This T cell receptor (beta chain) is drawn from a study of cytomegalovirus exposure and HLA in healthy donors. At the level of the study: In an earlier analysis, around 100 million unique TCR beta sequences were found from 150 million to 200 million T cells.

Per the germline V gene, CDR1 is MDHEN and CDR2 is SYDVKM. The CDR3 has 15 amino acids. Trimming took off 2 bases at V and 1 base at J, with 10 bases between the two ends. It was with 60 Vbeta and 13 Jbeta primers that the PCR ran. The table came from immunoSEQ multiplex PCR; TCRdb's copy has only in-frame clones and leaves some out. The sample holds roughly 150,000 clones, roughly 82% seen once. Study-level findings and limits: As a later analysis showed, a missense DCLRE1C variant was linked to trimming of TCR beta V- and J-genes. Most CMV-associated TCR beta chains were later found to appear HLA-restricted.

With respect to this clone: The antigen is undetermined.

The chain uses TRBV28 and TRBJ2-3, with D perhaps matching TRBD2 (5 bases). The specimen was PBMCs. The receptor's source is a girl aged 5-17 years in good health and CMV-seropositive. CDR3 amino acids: CASSLKSGGTDTQYF. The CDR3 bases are TGTGCCAGCAGTTTAAAGAGCGGAGGCACAGATACGCAGTATTTT.